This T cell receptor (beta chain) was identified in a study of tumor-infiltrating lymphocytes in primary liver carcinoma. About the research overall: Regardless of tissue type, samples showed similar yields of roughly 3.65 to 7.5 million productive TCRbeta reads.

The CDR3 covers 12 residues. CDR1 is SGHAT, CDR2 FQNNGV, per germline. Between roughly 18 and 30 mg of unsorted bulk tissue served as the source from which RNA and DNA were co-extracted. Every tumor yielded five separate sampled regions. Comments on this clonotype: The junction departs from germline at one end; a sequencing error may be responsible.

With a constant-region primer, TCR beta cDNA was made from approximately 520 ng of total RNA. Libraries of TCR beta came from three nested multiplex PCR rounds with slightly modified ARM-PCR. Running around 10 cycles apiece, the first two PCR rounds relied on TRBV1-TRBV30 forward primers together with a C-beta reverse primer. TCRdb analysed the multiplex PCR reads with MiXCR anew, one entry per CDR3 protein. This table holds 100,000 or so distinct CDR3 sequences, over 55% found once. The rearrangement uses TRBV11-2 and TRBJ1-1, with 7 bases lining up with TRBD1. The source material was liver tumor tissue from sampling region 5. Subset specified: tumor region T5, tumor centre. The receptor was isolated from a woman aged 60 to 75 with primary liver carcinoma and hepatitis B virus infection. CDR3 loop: CASSIGTAQAFF. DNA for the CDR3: TGTGCAAGCAGTATCGGGACAGCTCAAGCTTTCTTT.